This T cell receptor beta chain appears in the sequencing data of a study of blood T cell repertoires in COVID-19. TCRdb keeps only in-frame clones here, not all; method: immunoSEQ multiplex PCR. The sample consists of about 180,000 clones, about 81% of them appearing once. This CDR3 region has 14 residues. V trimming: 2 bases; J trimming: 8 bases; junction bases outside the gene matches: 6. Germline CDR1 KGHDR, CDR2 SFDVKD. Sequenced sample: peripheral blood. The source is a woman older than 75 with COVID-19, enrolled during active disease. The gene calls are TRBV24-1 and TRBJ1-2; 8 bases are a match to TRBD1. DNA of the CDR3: TGTGCCACCAGTGATTCGACAGGGGAATTGGGCTACACCTTC. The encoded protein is CATSDSTGELGYTF.